This T cell receptor beta chain was observed in a study of shared clonotypes between healthy human individuals (dated by TCRdb to about 2020). General notes on the study: A couple of women and three men aged 18 to 49 years were included in the cohort. Between about 0.8 and 9 billion PBMCs per donor were obtained by leukapheresis. To estimate repertoire size and how much clonotype sharing occurs between individuals, the study deeply sequenced the blood TCR repertoires of a handful of healthy adults. To increase sequencing depth and limit assay-specific biases, TCR repertoire library preparation and sequencing were carried out by different laboratories using diverse techniques. For each donor, CD4 naive and CD4 memory were each given three plates, CD8 naive was given two plates, and CD8 memory was given one plate.

Its CDR3 holds 15 amino acids, cysteine through phenylalanine. The CDR3 DNA has 45 bases and is translated from base 1. V loses 3 bases, J loses 4 bases, and the germline ends lie 16 bases apart. The CDR1 and CDR2 encoded by the germline V gene are SGHRS and YFSETQ. For this clone: This clone's antigen is unknown. One base away there is no much larger clone; base qualities are not given.

Using the deep immunoSEQ assay, multiplex PCR amplified TCR CDR3 regions from genomic DNA. Extracted genomic DNA from each cell subset was distributed evenly across all wells of several immunoSEQ 96-well plates, and each plate was treated as a replicate. For sorted subsets, approximately 190 ng genomic DNA, equal to some 30,000 T cell genomes, was loaded into each replicate PCR. The purified libraries were quantified using a Qubit 3.0 fluorometer, sized with a Bioanalyzer 2100, and then quantified again using the KAPA Library Quantification kit. A separate single-read 150-cycle Illumina NextSeq 550 flow cell was used to sequence each immunoSEQ 96-well plate. Per the source publication's procedure: Because the immunoSEQ output included only junctional sequences and no quality scores, the filtering could not be the same as the filtering used for full-length reads. To assign V/J genes and CDR3, sequences were annotated using PyIR, a Python wrapper for IgBLAST v1.9, with IMGT germline references. Reads with weak V/J assignments (E-value above 1e-6), missing CDR3, stop codons, out-of-frame junctions, or ambiguous translated residues were removed. V3J clonotypes were defined by identical inferred V gene, J gene, and CDR3 amino acid sequence. Percentage overlap between repertoires was computed as shared unique clonotypes divided by the size of the smaller repertoire. Repertoire richness was assessed with RTK rarefaction, the Chao1 estimator, and Recon v2.1 estimates of unobserved clonotypes. Generation probabilities for all TCRbeta clonotypes obtained by the gDNA method from several donors were computed using OLGA. The table was pulled from immuneACCESS by TCRdb, which kept in-frame rearrangements only. Such tables lose some clones; where checked, under half of the loss comes from unresolved V genes, and the rest has no known cause. That table supplies the V and J calls and clone size; D and trimming were determined from the DNA. For this sample the table gives 950,000 to 1,300,000 clones, of which roughly 75% were detected only once. In total, the top ten clones hold approximately 1.5% of the sample.

Donors were healthy HIV-negative adults with no recently reported acute infections or vaccinations. Every donor was a Caucasian adult residing in Nashville, Tennessee, USA. CD4+ T cells were enriched by magnetic negative selection; naive cells were then positively selected on CD45RA, and the negative fraction formed the memory subset. Blood was collected by leukapheresis, and PBMCs were isolated by Ficoll-Histopaque density gradient centrifugation and then cryopreserved in liquid nitrogen vapor phase. Analytical flow cytometry was used to check the purity and quantity of each magnetically sorted T cell population. From each sorted fraction, genomic DNA was isolated and quantified by UV absorbance on a Nanodrop 2000c. Overall results and qualifications from the work: Higher generation probabilities were observed for clonotypes shared by all four sorted-subset donors than for non-shared clonotypes. Sampling was limited to blood, and TCR repertoires in tissue likely differ from TCR repertoires in blood. Pairwise subsampling led to the expectation that sequencing depth would affect the degree of clonotype sharing among donors. Because the study included only a small number of donors, the genetic and exposure-history diversity represented was limited. Sharing across a few donors was observed for roughly 5.4% of naive CD4, 3.5% of naive CD8, about 2.3% of memory CD4, and roughly 0.4% of memory CD8 clonotypes. Incomplete sequencing was indicated by rarefaction of sorted-subset datasets, despite the large sequencing depth. Estimated clonotype richness was generally larger for naive than for memory subsets.

The chain is assembled from TRBV5-1 and TRBJ1-1; the D gene cannot be resolved reliably. Sequenced material: memory CD4+ T cells sorted from blood. According to the study, the label for this sample's cell subset or site signals: CD45RA-negative fraction. The TCR was taken from a man aged 18 to 29 in good health. CDR3 reads: CASSWVVSGPTEAFF. The bases are TGCGCCAGCAGCTGGGTGGTATCTGGTCCCACTGAAGCTTTCTTT.